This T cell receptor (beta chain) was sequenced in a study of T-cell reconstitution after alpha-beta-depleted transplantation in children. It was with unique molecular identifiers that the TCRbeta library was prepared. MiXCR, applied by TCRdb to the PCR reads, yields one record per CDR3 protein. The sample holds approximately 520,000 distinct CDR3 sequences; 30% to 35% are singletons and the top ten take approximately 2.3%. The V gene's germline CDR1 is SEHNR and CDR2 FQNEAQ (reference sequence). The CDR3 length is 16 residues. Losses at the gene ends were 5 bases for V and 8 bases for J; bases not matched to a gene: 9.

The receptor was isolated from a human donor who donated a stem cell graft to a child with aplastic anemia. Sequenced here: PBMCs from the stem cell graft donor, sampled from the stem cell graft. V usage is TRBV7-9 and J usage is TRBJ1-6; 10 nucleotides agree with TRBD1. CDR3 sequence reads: CASSLTTGGWDSPLHF. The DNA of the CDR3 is TGTGCCAGCAGCCTAACGACAGGGGGCTGGGATTCACCCCTCCACTTT.